The clone carrying this TCR beta chain was detected a few times. This entry comes from a study of blood T cells in healthy people across ages. Through a sample-barcoded 5' primer and a J-beta primer mix, a second PCR was run for roughly 6 to 12 cycles. From each sample, at least 3 million paired-end reads containing CDR3 were obtained. TCRdb fed the 5' RACE reads into MiXCR, producing one record per CDR3 protein. The table lists nearly 1 million distinct CDR3 sequences, 51% of them singletons. Germline CDR1 reads SGHVS; CDR2 reads FQNEAQ. V was shortened by 1 base and J by 11 bases, with 20 bases between the two germline ends. This CDR3 spans 15 amino acids.

The sequence came from an older woman in good health. Sequences were obtained from blood. This chain connects TRBV7-8 to TRBJ2-5, with D tentatively TRBD1 or TRBD2 (5 bases each). The CDR3 protein is CASSLGGGHYNEQYF. DNA of the CDR3: TGTGCCAGCAGCTTAGGGGGCGGGCACTACAATGAGCAGTACTTC.